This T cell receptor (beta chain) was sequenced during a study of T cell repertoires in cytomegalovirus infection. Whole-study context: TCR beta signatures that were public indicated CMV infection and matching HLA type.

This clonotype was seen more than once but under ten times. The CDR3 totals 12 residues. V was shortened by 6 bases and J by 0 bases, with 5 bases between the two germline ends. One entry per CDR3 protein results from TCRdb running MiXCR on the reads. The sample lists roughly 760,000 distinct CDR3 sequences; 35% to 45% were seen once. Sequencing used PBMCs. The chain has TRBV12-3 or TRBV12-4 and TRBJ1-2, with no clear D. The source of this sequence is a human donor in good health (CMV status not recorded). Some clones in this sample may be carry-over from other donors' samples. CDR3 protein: CASSYTNYGYTF. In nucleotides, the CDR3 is TGTGCCAGCAGCTATACTAACTATGGCTACACCTTC.